This T cell receptor (beta chain) originates from a study of shared clonotypes between healthy human individuals. Replicate PCRs from sorted subsets contained around 200 ng DNA, which is some 29,000 T cell genomes. The protocol was immunoSEQ multiplex PCR, while the TCRdb copy is restricted to in-frame clones and leaves out a portion. This sample carries about 2.3 million clones, 80% to 95% of them seen once, and the ten largest clones take 0.39%. V lost 0 bases, J lost 0 bases, and 9 bases stayed unmatched. The CDR3 contains 19 residues. Germline-derived CDR1 and CDR2 are LGHNA and YNFKEQ. Sequencing used naive CD4+ T cells from PBMCs. Subset reported: CD45RA+ positively selected. The gene calls are TRBV4-2 and TRBJ2-4; 9 bases match TRBD2. This receptor was identified in a man aged 18 to 29 in good health. Some clones in this sample may be carry-over from other donors' samples. CDR3 in amino acids: CASSQEGTGLASAKNIQYF. The CDR3 bases are TGTGCCAGCAGCCAAGAGGGCACGGGACTAGCCTCAGCCAAAAACATTCAGTACTTC.